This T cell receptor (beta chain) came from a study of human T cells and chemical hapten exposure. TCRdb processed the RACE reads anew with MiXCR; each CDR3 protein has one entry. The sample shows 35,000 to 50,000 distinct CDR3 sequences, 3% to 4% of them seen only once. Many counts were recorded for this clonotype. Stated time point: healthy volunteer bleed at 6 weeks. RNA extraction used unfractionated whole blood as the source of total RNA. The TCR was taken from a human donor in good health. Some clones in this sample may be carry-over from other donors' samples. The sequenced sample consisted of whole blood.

The CDR3 DNA reads as TGCGCCAGCAATGCGTGGCGGGAGAGAACTAGCACAGATACGCAGTATTTT. Translated, it gives CASNAWRERTSTDTQYF. The chain carries TRBV5-1 and TRBJ2-3; 7 positions agree with TRBD2. Germline trimming cut 6 bases from V and 0 bases from J; bases unmatched to any gene: 13. Germline CDR1 SGHRS, CDR2 YFSETQ. The CDR3 extends over 17 amino acids.